These 21 T cell receptor beta chains originate from one sample sequenced in a study of blood T cells in healthy people across ages (dated by TCRdb to about 2015). Libraries were built with 5' RACE. The sequencer listed for this sample is Illumina HiSeq 2500. A second PCR of roughly 6 to 11 cycles was run with a J-beta primer mix and a sample-barcoded 5' primer. In TCRdb, the public reads were trimmed at Q25 with fastp and aligned with MiXCR, with productive beta chains retained. Under each unique CDR3 protein, matching rows form one entry showing the most common genes and DNA. The table for this sample lists hundreds of thousands of distinct CDR3 sequences; 32% of them were counted only once. The ten largest clones add up to 15% of the sample. The source material was blood. These receptors were collected from a woman older than 75 in good health. Donor details come from another sample of the same person, matched by shared clones.

Concerning this clonotype: With a much larger clone just one base away, this may be a read error. The J gene is TRBJ2-3, the V gene TRBV30; TRBD1 or TRBD2 may be the D gene (5 bases each). Germline V gene sequence: CDR1 GTSNPN, CDR2 SVGIG (reference sequence). The CDR3 is made up of 14 amino acids. V dropped 4 bases and J dropped 0 bases, with 11 bases sitting between them. Here the CDR3 reads CAWNWGSSTDTQYF. The CDR3 DNA is TGTGCCTGGAATTGGGGGAGTAGCACAGATACGCAGTATTTT.

The V and J genes are TRBV20-1 and TRBJ1-2, with D tentatively TRBD1 (5 bases). Between the trimmed V and J ends, which lost 5 bases and 2 bases, there was a span of 15 bases. This CDR3 contains 14 residues. Germline V CDR1 and CDR2: DFQATT, SNEGSKA (reference sequence). CDR3 DNA sequence: TGCAGTGCTCCTAATACGGGGCGAAACTATGGCTACACCTTC. Residues: CSAPNTGRNYGYTF.

This clonotype was seen at least ten times. The chain combines TRBV4-3 with TRBJ2-5; the D gene is possibly TRBD2 (6 bases). Trimming cost V 0 bases and J 0 bases, with 17 bases left between them. This CDR3 has 18 residues. Germline-derived CDR1 and CDR2 are LGHNA and YSLEER. CDR3 loop: CASSQEVYGDSYQETQYF. Written as DNA, the CDR3 is TGCGCCAGCAGCCAAGAAGTGTACGGGGACTCGTACCAAGAGACCCAGTACTTC.

This clonotype was found many times. The chain joins TRBV4-3 to TRBJ1-2, with a weak D call TRBD1 (6 bases). Germline-derived CDR1 and CDR2 are LGHNA and YSLEER. The CDR3 loop spans 14 amino acids. Trimming took off 0 bases at V and 5 bases at J, with 10 bases between the two ends. DNA of the CDR3: TGCGCCAGCAGCCAAGAACCAGGGGTTTATGGCTACACCTTC. This encodes CASSQEPGVYGYTF.

V and J are TRBV20-1 and TRBJ1-2, with TRBD1 as a possible D gene (5 bases). CDR3 size: 15 residues. Trimming took 0 bases from V and 3 from J, leaving 14 bases between them. In germline, CDR1 is DFQATT, CDR2 SNEGSKA (reference sequence). CDR3 sequence reads: CSARDQGDLDYGYTF. The DNA of the CDR3 is TGCAGTGCTAGAGATCAAGGGGATCTAGACTATGGCTACACCTTC.

A note on this clonotype: Being one base from a much bigger clone, this may be a read error. The J gene is TRBJ1-2, the V gene TRBV7-2; tentative D call: TRBD1 (5 bases). This CDR3 has 14 amino acids. With 5 bases removed from V and 7 bases from J, the gap between germline ends came to 17 bases. The germline V gene encodes CDR1 SGHTA and CDR2 FQGNSA. For the CDR3, the DNA is TGTGCCAGCAGCATGCGTCAGGGATTTTCTGGCTACACCTTC. Translated: CASSMRQGFSGYTF.

This clonotype came up once. The J gene is TRBJ1-1, the V gene TRBV3-1; D is uncertain. CDR3 length: 12 residues. V was trimmed by 1 base and J by 8 bases, leaving 8 bases between them. Germline V lookup: CDR1 LGHDT, CDR2 YNNKEL (reference sequence). The CDR3 here is CASSQGPWEAFF. CDR3 sequence (DNA): TGTGCCAGCAGCCAAGGGCCTTGGGAAGCTTTCTTT.

This clonotype has at least ten counts. A much larger clone differs by one base, so this may be a read error. The CDR3 spells CATSRAGTESGIEQFF. CDR3 coding DNA: TGTGCCACCAGCAGAGCCGGGACAGAGAGCGGTATTGAGCAGTTCTTC. The V call is TRBV15, the J call TRBJ2-1; TRBD1 matches at 7 bases. The trim removed 1 base at V and 9 bases at J, leaving 12 bases unmatched. The germline gives CDR1 LNHNV, CDR2 YYDKDF (reference sequence). The length of the CDR3 is 16 residues.

This clonotype was observed at least ten times. V and J are TRBV5-1 and TRBJ2-7; TRBD1 matches 9 bases. The V and J ends lost 4 bases and 5 bases, in that order; junction bases with no gene match: 7. This CDR3 is 14 amino acids long. Looked up from germline, CDR1 is SGHRS and CDR2 is YFSETQ. The CDR3 region is CASSLWTGEDEQYF. CDR3 sequence (DNA): TGCGCCAGCAGCCTATGGACAGGGGAGGACGAGCAGTACTTC.

This clonotype was found a few times. The J gene is TRBJ2-3, the V gene TRBV20-1, with TRBD1 identical over 8 bases. Germline V gene sequence: CDR1 DFQATT, CDR2 SNEGSKA (reference sequence). The CDR3 has 16 residues. V was clipped by 3 bases and J by 3 bases; unmatched bases: 11. The DNA for the CDR3 is TGCAGTGCTAGTCTTAGGACAGGGATGGGGACAGATACGCAGTATTTT. Protein: CSASLRTGMGTDTQYF.

The chain combines TRBV3-1 with TRBJ2-3; TRBD1 matches 10 bases. CDR3 size: 15 residues. V shed 2 bases and J 3 bases; nucleotides not matched to a gene: 2. Germline V gene data show CDR1 as LGHDT and CDR2 as YNNKEL (reference sequence). The CDR3 nucleotides read TGTGCCAGCAGCCAACCGGGACAGGGGACAGATACGCAGTATTTT. Protein sequence: CASSQPGQGTDTQYF.

This clonotype occurred a few times. It may be a read error: a sequence one base away is much more abundant. The chain links TRBV29-1 to TRBJ2-7; 8 nucleotides match TRBD1. Germline V gene lookup returns CDR1 SQVTM and CDR2 ANQGSEA. Trimming took 6 bases from V and 6 from J; bases not matched to a gene: 10. The CDR3 has 13 residues. The CDR3 loop is CSVRTGSGGEQYF. In DNA, the CDR3 is TGCAGCGTCCGGACAGGGTCCGGCGGCGAGCAGTACTTC.

Details on this clonotype: A much larger clone lies a single base off, so this may be a read error. V is TRBV3-1 and J is TRBJ1-6; tentative D call: TRBD1 (5 bases). CDR1 and CDR2 from the germline V gene are LGHDT and YNNKEL (reference sequence). The CDR3 loop spans 14 amino acids. This CDR3 is CASSQQGRGSPRHF. DNA for the CDR3: TGTGCCAGCAGCCAACAGGGACGGGGCTCACCCCGCCACTTT.

This clonotype was found a few times. This may arise from a read error, as a much more abundant clone is one base away. The V and J genes are TRBV20-1 and TRBJ2-5; TRBD2 aligns across 11 bases. The ends lost 5 bases at V and 11 bases at J; junction bases unmatched: 16. CDR1 and CDR2 from the germline V gene are DFQATT and SNEGSKA (reference sequence). CDR3 length equals 15 residues. Written as DNA, the CDR3 is TGCAGTGCTTTCTCCGGGACTAGCGGCCACAATGAGCAGTACTTC. It is translated as CSAFSGTSGHNEQYF.

This clonotype has ten or more counts. The chain recombines TRBV6-5 with TRBJ1-1; D is unresolved. V was shortened by 1 base and J by 1 base, with 4 bases between the two germline ends. Germline V gives CDR1 MNHEY, CDR2 SVGAGI. This CDR3 contains 13 residues. This chain's CDR3 is CASSYFRNTEAFF. Written as DNA, the CDR3 is TGTGCCAGCAGTTACTTTAGGAACACTGAAGCTTTCTTT.

A word on this clonotype: A much larger clone sits a single nucleotide away, making a read error possible. The CDR3 is CASRQSMNYGYTF. CDR3 DNA sequence: TGTGCCAGCAGGCAAAGCATGAACTATGGCTACACCTTC. The gene calls are TRBV6-1 and TRBJ1-2; D uncertain. Trimming stripped 6 bases from V and 2 bases from J, with 10 bases between. This CDR3 comprises 13 residues. CDR1 and CDR2 from the germline V gene are MNHNS and SASEGT.

This clonotype was counted ten times or more. The V gene is TRBV18, the J gene TRBJ2-7; tentative D call: TRBD1 (5 bases). The germline gives CDR1 KGHSH, CDR2 LQKENI. CDR3 size: 14 residues. V lost 2 bases and J 8 bases, leaving 16 bases between the germline ends. In DNA, the CDR3 is TGTGCCAGCTCACCAGTTCAGGGCCTTGGAAAGCAGTACTTC. Translating it yields CASSPVQGLGKQYF.

At least ten counts were recorded for this clonotype. The genes are TRBV2 and TRBJ2-5; 7 bases are a match to TRBD1. The junction had 11 bases not matched to a gene; V was cut back by 6 bases and J by 13 bases. This CDR3 is built from 12 residues. Germline V gene data show CDR1 as SNHLY and CDR2 as FYNNEI. As DNA, the CDR3 is TGTGCCAGCAGCGCTTGGGACAGCGGTGGGTACTTC. Translation: CASSAWDSGGYF.

This clonotype was seen repeatedly, ten times or more. This chain connects TRBV5-1 to TRBJ2-7; D may be TRBD1 (5 bases). In germline, CDR1 is SGHRS, CDR2 YFSETQ. CDR3 length: 14 residues. V lost 0 bases and J 4 bases, leaving 11 bases between the germline ends. DNA for the CDR3: TGCGCCAGCAGCTTGGGGACAAACACGTACGAGCAGTACTTC. Encoded protein: CASSLGTNTYEQYF.

As regards this clonotype: A much larger clone lies one base from this, so it may be a read error. The chain uses TRBV20-1 and TRBJ2-7; TRBD2 aligns across 11 bases. The CDR3 totals 16 residues. Losses at the gene ends were 3 bases for V and 10 bases for J; bases not matched to a gene: 17. From germline, CDR1 is DFQATT and CDR2 SNEGSKA (reference sequence). CDR3 bases: TGCAGTGCTAGCCCCCCTAGCGGGGGGAATCAAGAGGCCCAGTACTTC. This codes for CSASPPSGGNQEAQYF.

The table lists this clonotype with many counts. The genes are TRBV4-3 and TRBJ2-1; a possible D gene is TRBD1 (6 bases). Germline loops: CDR1 LGHNA, CDR2 YSLEER. There are 15 residues in the CDR3. Trimming pared 1 base from V and 6 bases from J, leaving 13 bases between. The CDR3 loop is CASSQGPRGSNEQFF. The DNA for the CDR3 is TGCGCCAGCAGCCAAGGTCCCAGGGGAAGCAATGAGCAGTTCTTC.